This T cell receptor (beta chain) was captured by sequencing in a study of T cell responses to AZD1222 COVID-19 vaccine. Findings and caveats of the study: Donor demographics were predominantly white British with a female majority; clonal diversity may be underestimated. Along spike, vaccine-associated CD4 TCRs were found throughout, with dominance at 160-218 and 743-854. After the peak T cell response, and only then, were repertoires sampled.

Only in-frame clones appear in the TCRdb table, and some are missing; sequencing was by immunoSEQ multiplex PCR. Among approximately 110,000 clones, approximately 85% were seen once, and the ten largest hold about 6.2%. In the case of this clone: Its antigen is as yet unknown.

The germline CDR1 and CDR2 sequences are SGHTS and YDEGEE. The CDR3 totals 16 residues. V shed 4 bases and J shed 3 bases, with 17 bases lying between them. This TCR came from an adult in good health. The V and J genes are TRBV5-8 and TRBJ1-5, with TRBD1 as a possible D gene (6 bases). The material was peripheral blood, obtained on day 0 of AZD1222 vaccination. CDR3 region: CASSRYREGANQPQHF. As DNA, the CDR3 is TGTGCCAGCAGCCGTTACAGGGAAGGGGCCAATCAGCCCCAGCATTTT. Complete variable domain (other parts from reference TRBV5-8 and TRBJ1-5): EAGVTQSPTHLIKTRGQQATLRCSPISGHTSVYWYQQALGLGLQFLLWYDEGEERNRGNFPPRFSGRQFPNYSSELNVNALELEDSALYLCASSRYREGANQPQHFGDGTRLSIL.